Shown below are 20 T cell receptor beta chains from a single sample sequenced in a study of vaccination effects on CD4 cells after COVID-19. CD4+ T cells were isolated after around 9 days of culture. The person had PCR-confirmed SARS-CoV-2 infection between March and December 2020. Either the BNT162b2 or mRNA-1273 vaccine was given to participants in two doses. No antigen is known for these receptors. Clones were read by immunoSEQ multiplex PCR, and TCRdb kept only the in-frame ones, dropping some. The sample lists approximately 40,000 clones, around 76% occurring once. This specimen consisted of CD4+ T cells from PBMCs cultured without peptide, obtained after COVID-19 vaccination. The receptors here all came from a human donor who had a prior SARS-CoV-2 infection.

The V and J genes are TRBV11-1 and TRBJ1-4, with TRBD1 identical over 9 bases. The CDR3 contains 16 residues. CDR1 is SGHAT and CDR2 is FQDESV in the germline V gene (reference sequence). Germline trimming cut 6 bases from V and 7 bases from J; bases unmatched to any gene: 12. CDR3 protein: CASSQGHGTGTEKLFF. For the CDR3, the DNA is TGTGCCAGCAGTCAAGGCCACGGGACAGGGACTGAAAAACTGTTTTTT.

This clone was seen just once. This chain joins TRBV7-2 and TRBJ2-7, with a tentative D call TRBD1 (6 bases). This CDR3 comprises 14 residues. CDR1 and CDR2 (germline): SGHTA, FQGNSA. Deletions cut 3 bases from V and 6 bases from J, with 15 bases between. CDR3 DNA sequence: TGTGCCAGCAGCTTTTGGGGGCAGGCCTCCGAGCAGTACTTC. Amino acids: CASSFWGQASEQYF.

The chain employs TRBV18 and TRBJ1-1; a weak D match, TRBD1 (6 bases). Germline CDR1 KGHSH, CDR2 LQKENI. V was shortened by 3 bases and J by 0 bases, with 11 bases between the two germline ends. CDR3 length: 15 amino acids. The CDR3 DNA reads TGTGCCAGCTCACCGTGGGGGGCCCTGAACACTGAAGCTTTCTTT. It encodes CASSPWGALNTEAFF.

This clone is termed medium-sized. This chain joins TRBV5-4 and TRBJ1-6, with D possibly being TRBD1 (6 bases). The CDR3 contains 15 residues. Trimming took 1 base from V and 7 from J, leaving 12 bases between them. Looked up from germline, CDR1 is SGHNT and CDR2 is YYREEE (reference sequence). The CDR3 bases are TGTGCCAGCAGCTTGTGGCAGGGGACAAATTCACCCCTCCACTTT. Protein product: CASSLWQGTNSPLHF.

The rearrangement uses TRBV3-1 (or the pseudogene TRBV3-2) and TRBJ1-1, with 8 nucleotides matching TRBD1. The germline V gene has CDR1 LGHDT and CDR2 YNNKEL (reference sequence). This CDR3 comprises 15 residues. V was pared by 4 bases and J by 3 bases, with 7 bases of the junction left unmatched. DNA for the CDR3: TGTGCCAGCAGCCCGAACAGGGGGTTGGACACTGAAGCTTTCTTT. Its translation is CASSPNRGLDTEAFF.

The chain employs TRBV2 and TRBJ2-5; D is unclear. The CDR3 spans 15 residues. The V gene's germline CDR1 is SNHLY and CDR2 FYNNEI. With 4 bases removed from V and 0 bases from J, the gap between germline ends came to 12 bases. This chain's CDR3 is CASSVGRMYQETQYF. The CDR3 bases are TGTGCCAGCAGTGTAGGGCGGATGTACCAAGAGACCCAGTACTTC. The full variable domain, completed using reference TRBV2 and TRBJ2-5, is EPEVTQTPSHQVTQMGQEVILRCVPISNHLYFYWYRQILGQKVEFLVSFYNNEISEKSEIFDDQFSVERPDGSNFTLKIRSTKLEDSAMYFCASSVGRMYQETQYFGPGTRLLVL.

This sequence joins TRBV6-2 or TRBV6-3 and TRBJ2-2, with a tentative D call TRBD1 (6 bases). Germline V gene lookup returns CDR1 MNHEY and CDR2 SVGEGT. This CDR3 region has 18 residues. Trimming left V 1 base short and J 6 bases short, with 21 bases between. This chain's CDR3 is CASSYFTSGQGFPGELFF. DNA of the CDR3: TGTGCCAGCAGTTACTTCACCTCCGGGCAGGGGTTTCCCGGGGAGCTGTTTTTT.

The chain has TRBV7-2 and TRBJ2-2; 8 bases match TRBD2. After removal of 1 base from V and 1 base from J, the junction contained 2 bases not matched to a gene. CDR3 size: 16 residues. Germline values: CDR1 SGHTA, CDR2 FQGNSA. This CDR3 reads CASSLGGTRNTGELFF. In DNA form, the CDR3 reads TGTGCCAGCAGCTTAGGTGGGACTAGGAACACCGGGGAGCTGTTTTTT.

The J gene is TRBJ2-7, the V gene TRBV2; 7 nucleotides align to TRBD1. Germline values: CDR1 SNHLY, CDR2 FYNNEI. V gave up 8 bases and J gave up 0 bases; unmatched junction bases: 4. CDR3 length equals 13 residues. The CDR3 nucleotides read TGTGCCAGCGGTGGGGACAGCTCCTACGAGCAGTACTTC. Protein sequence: CASGGDSSYEQYF.

The CDR3, as DNA: TGTGCCTGGAGTGAGGGGGTAGCCCCGGTCAATGAGCAGTTCTTC. Translation: CAWSEGVAPVNEQFF. V is TRBV30 and J is TRBJ2-1; D is perhaps TRBD1 (6 bases). The germline V gene encodes CDR1 GTSNPN and CDR2 SVGIG (reference sequence). V was trimmed by 1 base and J by 6 bases, leaving 16 bases between them. The CDR3 runs 15 residues.

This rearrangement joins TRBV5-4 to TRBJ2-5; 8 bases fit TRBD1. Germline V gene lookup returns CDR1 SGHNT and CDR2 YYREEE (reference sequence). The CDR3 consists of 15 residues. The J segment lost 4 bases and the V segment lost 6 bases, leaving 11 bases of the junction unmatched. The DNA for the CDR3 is TGTGCCAGCACCTCCTCTCCGGACAGGGCAGAGACCCAGTACTTC. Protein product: CASTSSPDRAETQYF.

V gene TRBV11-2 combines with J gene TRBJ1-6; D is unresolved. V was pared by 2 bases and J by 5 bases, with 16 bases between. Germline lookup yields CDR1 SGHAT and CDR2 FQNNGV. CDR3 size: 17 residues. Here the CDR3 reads CASSLRRKVPHNSPLHF. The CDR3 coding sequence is TGTGCCAGCAGCTTACGTCGTAAGGTCCCCCATAATTCACCCCTCCACTTT.

The CDR3 region has the DNA TGTGCCAGCAGTGATATAGCGGGGCATCTCAATGAGCAGTTCTTC. Translating gives CASSDIAGHLNEQFF. The V and J genes are TRBV6-1 and TRBJ2-1; 8 bases line up with TRBD2. J gave up 6 bases and V 3 bases, and 7 bases lay outside the gene matches. CDR3 length: 15 residues. CDR1 and CDR2 from the germline V gene are MNHNS and SASEGT.

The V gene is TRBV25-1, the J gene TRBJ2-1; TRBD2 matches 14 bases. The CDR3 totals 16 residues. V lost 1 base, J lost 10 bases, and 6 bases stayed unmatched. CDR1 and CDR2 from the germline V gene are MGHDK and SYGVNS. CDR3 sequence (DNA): TGTGCCAGCAGTGAATCGGGACTAGCGGGAGCCCGCGAGCAGTTCTTC. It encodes CASSESGLAGAREQFF.

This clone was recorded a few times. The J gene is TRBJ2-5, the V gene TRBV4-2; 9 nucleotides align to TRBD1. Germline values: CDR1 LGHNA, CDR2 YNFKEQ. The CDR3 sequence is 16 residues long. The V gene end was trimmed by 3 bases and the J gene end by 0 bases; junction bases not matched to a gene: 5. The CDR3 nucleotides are TGTGCCAGCAGCCAGAAGGACAGGGGCTACCAAGAGACCCAGTACTTC. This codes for CASSQKDRGYQETQYF.

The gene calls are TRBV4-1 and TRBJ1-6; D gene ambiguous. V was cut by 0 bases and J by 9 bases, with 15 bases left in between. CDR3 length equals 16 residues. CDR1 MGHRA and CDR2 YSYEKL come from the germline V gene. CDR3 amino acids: CASSQDGRAGLSPLHF. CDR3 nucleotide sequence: TGCGCCAGCAGCCAAGATGGACGGGCAGGCCTTTCACCCCTCCACTTT.

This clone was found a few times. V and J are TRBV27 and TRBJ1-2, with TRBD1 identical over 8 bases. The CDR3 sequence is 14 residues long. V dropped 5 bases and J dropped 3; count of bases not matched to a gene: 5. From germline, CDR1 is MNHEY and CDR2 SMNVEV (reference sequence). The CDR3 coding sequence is TGTGCCAGCAGTCCGGACAGGGTGGACTATGGCTACACCTTC. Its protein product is CASSPDRVDYGYTF.

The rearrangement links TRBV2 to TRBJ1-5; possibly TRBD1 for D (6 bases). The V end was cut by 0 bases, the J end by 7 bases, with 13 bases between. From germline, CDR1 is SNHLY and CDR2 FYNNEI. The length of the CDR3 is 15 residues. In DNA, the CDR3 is TGTGCCAGCAGTGAAGCGTACGGGGGGCTGCAGCCCCAGCATTTT. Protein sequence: CASSEAYGGLQPQHF.

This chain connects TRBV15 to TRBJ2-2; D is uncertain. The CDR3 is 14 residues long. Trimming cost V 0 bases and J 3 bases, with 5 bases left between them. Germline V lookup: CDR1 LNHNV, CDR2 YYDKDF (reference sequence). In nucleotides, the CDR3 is TGTGCCACCAGCAGAGACCAGGACACCGGGGAGCTGTTTTTT. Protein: CATSRDQDTGELFF.

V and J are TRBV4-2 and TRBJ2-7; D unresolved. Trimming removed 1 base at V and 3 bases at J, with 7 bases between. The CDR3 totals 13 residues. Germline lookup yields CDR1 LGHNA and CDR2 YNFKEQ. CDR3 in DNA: TGTGCCAGCAGCCAAGTGGGTAGCTACGAGCAGTACTTC. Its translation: CASSQVGSYEQYF.